The TCR beta chain under discussion was sequenced for a study of tumor and adjacent non-tumor tissue in lung cancer. Study background: Some 4.1 million productive TCRbeta reads were obtained per sample on average. Overall study findings and caveats: Significantly higher TCR diversity was found in tumor than normal lung.

The sample holds one count of this clonotype. The antigen is not known. At one boundary the junction diverges from the germline segment, which might be a read error. The CDR3 runs 14 residues. Germline V lookup: CDR1 MNHEY, CDR2 SVGEGT. The template was RNA from unsorted bulk tissue. Distant lung tissue was collected more than 3 cm away from the tumor edge. A modified ARM-PCR protocol with three rounds of nested PCR amplified TCRbeta. MiXCR, applied by TCRdb to the multiplex PCR reads, yields one record per CDR3 protein. The sample includes around 39,000 distinct CDR3 sequences, approximately 61% of them seen just once.

This TCR came from a man aged 50-60 years with non-small cell lung cancer. This chain joins TRBV6-2 or TRBV6-3 and TRBJ1-4, with D unresolved. The source material was distant non-tumor lung tissue. The CDR3 nucleotides read TGTGCCAGCAGCGAGGTTGCAGGAGGTGAAAAAGTGTTTTTT. Translation gives CASSEVAGGEKVFF.